This is a list of T cell receptor beta chains from one sample in a study of blood T cell repertoires in COVID-19. The table came from immunoSEQ multiplex PCR; TCRdb's copy has only in-frame clones and leaves some out. The sample has 200,000 or so clones, approximately 86% seen once. Sequencing was carried out using peripheral blood. These receptor sequences come from a man between 60 and 75 years old with acute or convalescent COVID-19. Each CDR3 is given without its conserved first and last residue. The D gene is left open where the match is weak. Clone size is not always given. Where it is, it says once, few, many or a class for expanded clones.

TRBD2	TRBV9	NA	ASSPDLTSGGARETQY
TRBD1	TRBV5-4	NA	ASSQHRTGGGFQETQY
NA	TRBV6-5	many	ASIYSGNTIY
TRBD1	TRBV2	NA	ASRDRGLFGEKLF
TRBD2	TRBV3-1/TRBV3-2	NA	ASSRRGGPTEQY
NA	TRBV3-1/TRBV3-2	NA	ASRRESSGNTIY
NA	TRBV27	NA	ASSSEGRGYGYT
NA	TRBV30	NA	AWRAGGLVGNTIY
NA	TRBV6-5	NA	ASSYSGGSNQPQH
NA	TRBV11-2	NA	ASSNKTGTSTDTQY
TRBD1	TRBV6-5	NA	ASRTGVNYGYT
TRBD1	TRBV7-2	NA	ASSPRQGQFRGYT
TRBD1	TRBV5-1	NA	ASSFTGGDYGYT
TRBD1	TRBV6-5	NA	ASMAAGTGTYEQY